The clone carrying this TCR beta chain was counted a few times. Primers used in a second PCR of about 7 to 12 cycles were a sample-barcoded 5' primer and a J-beta primer mix. One entry per CDR3 protein, called by TCRdb with MiXCR from the 5' RACE reads. This sample has 780,000 or so distinct CDR3 sequences, with less than 70% found just once. V was clipped by 0 bases and J by 7 bases, with 12 bases between them. CDR3 size: 14 residues. Germline assignment: CDR1 ENHRY and CDR2 SYGVKD. The data are from a study of blood T cells in healthy people across ages. This chain joins TRBV10-3 and TRBJ1-2, with D perhaps TRBD1 (5 bases). Sequencing was carried out using blood. The TCR comes from a man of 80 years or more in good health. CDR3 loop: CAISESSGLSGYTF. The CDR3 DNA sequence: TGTGCCATCAGTGAGTCATCGGGGCTTAGTGGCTACACCTTC.